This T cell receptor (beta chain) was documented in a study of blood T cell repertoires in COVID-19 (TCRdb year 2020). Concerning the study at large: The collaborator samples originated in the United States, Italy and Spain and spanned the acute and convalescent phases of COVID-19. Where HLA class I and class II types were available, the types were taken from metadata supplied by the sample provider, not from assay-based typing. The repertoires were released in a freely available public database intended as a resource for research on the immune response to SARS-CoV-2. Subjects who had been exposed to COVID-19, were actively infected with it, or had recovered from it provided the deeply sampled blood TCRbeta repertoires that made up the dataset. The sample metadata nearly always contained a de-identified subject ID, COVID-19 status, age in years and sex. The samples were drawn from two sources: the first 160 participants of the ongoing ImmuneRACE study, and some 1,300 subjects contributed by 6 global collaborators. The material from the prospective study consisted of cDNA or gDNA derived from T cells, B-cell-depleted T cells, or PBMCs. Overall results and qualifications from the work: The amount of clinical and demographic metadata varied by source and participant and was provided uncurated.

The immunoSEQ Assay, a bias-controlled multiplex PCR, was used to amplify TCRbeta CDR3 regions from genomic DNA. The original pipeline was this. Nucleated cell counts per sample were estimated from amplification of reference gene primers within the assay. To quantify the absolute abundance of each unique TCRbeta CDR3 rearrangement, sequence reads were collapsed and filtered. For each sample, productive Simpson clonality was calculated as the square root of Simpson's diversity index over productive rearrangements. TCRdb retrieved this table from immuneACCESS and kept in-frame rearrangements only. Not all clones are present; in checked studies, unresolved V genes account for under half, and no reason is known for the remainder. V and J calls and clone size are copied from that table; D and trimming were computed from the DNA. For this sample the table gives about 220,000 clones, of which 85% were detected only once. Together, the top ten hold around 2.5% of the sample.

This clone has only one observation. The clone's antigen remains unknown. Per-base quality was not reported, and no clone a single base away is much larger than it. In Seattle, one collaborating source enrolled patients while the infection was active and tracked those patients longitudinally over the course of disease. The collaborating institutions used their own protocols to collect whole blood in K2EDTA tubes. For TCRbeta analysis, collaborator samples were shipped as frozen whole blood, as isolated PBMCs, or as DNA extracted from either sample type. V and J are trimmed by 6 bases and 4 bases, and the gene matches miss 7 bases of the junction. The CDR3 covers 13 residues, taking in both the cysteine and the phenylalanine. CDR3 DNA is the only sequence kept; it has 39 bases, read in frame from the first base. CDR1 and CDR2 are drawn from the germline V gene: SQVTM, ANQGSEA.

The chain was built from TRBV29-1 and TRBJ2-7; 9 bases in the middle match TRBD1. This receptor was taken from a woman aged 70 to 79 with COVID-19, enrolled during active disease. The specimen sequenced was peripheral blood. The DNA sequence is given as TGCAGCGTGGGACAGGGACAGGGTTACGAGCAGTACTTC. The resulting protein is CSVGQGQGYEQYF.